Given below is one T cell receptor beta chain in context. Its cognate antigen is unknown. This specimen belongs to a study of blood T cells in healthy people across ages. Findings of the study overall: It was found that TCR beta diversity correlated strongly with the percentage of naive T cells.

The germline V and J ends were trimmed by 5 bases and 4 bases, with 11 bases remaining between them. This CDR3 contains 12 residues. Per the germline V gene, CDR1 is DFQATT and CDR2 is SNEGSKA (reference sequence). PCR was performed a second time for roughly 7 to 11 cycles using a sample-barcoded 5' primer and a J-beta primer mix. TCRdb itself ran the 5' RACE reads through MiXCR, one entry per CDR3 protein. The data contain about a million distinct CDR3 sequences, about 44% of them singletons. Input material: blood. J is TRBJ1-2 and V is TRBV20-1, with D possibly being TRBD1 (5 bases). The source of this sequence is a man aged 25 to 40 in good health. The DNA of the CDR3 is TGCAGTGCTCTGGGACGGATCTATGGCTACACCTTC. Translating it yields CSALGRIYGYTF.